This T cell receptor beta chain originates from a study of PD-L1 blockade in urothelial cancer. At the level of the study: Male sex and bladder-origin urothelial cancer characterized about 85% of the 29 patients. Analysis of the blood was performed 3 weeks (second dose) and 6 weeks after treatment start.

Generated by immunoSEQ multiplex PCR, the TCRdb table keeps only in-frame clones and is missing some. The sample has some 80,000 clones, roughly 90% seen once. With respect to this clone: One end of the junction is discordant with germline, which a read error may explain.

Patients' cancers were locally advanced or metastatic urothelial carcinomas. There were between 1 and 8 samples from each patient, taken pretreatment and on-treatment. This CDR3 region has 14 residues. The germline V gene has CDR1 SGHTA and CDR2 FQGTGA. This chain joins TRBV7-3 and TRBJ1-1; 7 nucleotides line up with TRBD1. The starting material was PBMCs, obtained around atezolizumab (anti-PD-L1) treatment. This clonotype was sampled from a woman in her seventies with urothelial cancer. Here the CDR3 reads CASSLTGTAIEAFF. As DNA, the CDR3 is TGTGCCAGCAGCCTAACTGGGACAGCGATTGAAGCTTTCTTT. The variable domain in full, completed from reference TRBV7-3 and TRBJ1-1, reads GAGVSQTPSNKVTEKGKYVELRCDPISGHTALYWYRQSLGQGPEFLIYFQGTGAADDSGLPNDRFFAVRPEGSVSTLKIQRTERGDSAVYLCASSLTGTAIEAFFGQGTRLTVV.